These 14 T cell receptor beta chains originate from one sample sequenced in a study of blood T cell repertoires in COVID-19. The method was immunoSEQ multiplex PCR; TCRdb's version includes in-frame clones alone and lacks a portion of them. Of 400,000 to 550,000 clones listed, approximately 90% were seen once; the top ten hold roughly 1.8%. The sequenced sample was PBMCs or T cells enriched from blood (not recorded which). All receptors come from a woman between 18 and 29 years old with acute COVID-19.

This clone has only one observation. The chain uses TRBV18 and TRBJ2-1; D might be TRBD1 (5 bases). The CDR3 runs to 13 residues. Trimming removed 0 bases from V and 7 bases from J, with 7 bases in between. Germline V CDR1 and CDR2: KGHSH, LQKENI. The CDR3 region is CASSPPGVNEQFF. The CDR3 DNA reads TGTGCCAGCTCACCACCAGGGGTGAATGAGCAGTTCTTC.

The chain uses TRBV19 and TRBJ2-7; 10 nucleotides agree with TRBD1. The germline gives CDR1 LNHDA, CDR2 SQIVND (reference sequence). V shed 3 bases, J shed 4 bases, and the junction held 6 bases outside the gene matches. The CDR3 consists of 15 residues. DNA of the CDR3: TGTGCCAGTAGTATCGGGACAGGGGTCCGGTACGAGCAGTACTTC. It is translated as CASSIGTGVRYEQYF.

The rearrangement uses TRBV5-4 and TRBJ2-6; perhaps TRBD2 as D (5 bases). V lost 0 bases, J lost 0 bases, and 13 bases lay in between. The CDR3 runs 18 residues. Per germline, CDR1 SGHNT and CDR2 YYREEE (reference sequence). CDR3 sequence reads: CASSLGLPTLSGANVLTF. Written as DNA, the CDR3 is TGTGCCAGCAGCTTGGGACTACCTACACTCTCTGGGGCCAACGTCCTGACTTTC.

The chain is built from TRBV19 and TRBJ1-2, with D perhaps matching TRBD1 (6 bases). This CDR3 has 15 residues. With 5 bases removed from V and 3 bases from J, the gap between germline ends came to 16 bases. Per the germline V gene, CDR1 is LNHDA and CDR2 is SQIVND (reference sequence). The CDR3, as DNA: TGTGCCAGTAGTTCCCGCCTGAGGGGGTACTATGGCTACACCTTC. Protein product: CASSSRLRGYYGYTF.

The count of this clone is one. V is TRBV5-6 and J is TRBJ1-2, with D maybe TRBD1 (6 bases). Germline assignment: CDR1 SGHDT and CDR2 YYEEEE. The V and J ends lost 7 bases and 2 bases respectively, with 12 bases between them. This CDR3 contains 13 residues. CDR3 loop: CASLRTANYGYTF. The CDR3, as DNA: TGTGCCAGCCTTCGGACAGCAAACTATGGCTACACCTTC.

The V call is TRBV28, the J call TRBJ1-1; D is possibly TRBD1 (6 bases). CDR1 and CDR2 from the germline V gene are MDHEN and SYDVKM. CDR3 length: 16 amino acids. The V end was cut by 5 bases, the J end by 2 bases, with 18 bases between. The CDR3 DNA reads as TGTGCCAGCAGTCTACCCCCGGGACACAGAAACACTGAAGCTTTCTTT. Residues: CASSLPPGHRNTEAFF.

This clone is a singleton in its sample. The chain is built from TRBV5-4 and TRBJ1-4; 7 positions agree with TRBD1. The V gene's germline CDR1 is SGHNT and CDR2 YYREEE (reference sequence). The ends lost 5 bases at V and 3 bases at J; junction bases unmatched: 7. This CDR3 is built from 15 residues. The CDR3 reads CASRWGTEANEKLFF. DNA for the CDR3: TGTGCCAGCAGATGGGGGACAGAAGCTAATGAAAAACTGTTTTTT.

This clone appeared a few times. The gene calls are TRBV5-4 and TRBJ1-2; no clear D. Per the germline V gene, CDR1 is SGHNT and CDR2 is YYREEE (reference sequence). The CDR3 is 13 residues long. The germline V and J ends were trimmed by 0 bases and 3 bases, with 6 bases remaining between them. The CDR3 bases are TGTGCCAGCAGCTTGGACGGTCACTATGGCTACACCTTC. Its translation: CASSLDGHYGYTF.

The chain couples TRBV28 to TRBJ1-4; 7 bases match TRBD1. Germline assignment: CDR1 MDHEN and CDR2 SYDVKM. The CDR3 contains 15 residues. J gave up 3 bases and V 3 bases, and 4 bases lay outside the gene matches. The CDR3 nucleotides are TGTGCCAGCAGTTTTGGGACAGACTCTAATGAAAAACTGTTTTTT. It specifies CASSFGTDSNEKLFF. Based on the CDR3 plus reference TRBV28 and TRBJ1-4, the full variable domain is DVKVTQSSRYLVKRTGEKVFLECVQDMDHENMFWYRQDPGLGLRLIYFSYDVKMKEKGDIPEGYSVSREKKERFSLILESASTNQTSMYLCASSFGTDSNEKLFFGSGTQLSVL.

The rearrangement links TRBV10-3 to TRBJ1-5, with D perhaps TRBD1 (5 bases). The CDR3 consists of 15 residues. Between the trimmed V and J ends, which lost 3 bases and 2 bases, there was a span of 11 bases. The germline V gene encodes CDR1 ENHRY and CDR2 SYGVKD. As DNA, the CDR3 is TGTGCCATCAGTGACCGGACGGGGGGCAATCAGCCCCAGCATTTT. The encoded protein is CAISDRTGGNQPQHF.

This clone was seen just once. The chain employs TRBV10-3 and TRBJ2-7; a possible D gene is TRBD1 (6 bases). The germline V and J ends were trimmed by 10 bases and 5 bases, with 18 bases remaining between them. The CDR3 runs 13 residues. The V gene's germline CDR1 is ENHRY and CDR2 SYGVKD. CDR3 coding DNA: TGTGCCACAACCGGGACAAGGCGCCACGAGCAGTACTTC. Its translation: CATTGTRRHEQYF.

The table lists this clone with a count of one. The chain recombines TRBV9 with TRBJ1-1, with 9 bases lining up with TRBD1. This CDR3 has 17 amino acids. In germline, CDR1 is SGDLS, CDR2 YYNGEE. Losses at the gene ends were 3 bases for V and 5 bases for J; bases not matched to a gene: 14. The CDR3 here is CASSEPQGAKTGTEAFF. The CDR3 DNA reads TGTGCCAGCAGCGAACCACAGGGGGCTAAAACGGGGACTGAAGCTTTCTTT.

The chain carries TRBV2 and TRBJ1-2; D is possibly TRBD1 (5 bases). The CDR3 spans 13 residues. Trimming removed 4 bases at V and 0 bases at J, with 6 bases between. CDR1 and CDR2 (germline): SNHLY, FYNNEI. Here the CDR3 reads CASSVDTNYGYTF. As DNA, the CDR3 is TGTGCCAGCAGTGTGGACACTAACTATGGCTACACCTTC.

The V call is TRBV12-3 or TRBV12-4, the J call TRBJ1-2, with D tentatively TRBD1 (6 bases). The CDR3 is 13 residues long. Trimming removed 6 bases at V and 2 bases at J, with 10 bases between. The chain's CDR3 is CASSHGQNYGYTF. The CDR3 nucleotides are TGTGCCAGCAGCCACGGACAGAACTATGGCTACACCTTC.